These T cell receptor beta chains were read from a single sample in a study of CD8+ T cells in alopecia areata. Some clones are missing from TCRdb's copy, which holds only in-frame ones; the method was immunoSEQ multiplex PCR. The data show 150,000 to 200,000 clones, over 50% seen once. The sample here was CD4+ T cells sorted from blood, taken at week 0. The source is a human donor with alopecia areata. The CDR3 runs from the conserved cysteine through the conserved F or W.

V,J,CDR3
TRBV18,TRBJ2-1,CASATTGEQFF
TRBV19,TRBJ1-5,CASSLGAVNSNQPQHF
TRBV30,TRBJ1-2,CAWGGHYGYTF
TRBV9,TRBJ1-2,CASSASSIRMGGGYTF
TRBV23-1,TRBJ1-5,CASSHWPQVGGQPQHF
TRBV6-5,TRBJ2-1,CASSYGRGGGNEQFF
TRBV19,TRBJ2-1,CASSGDSYADEQFF
TRBV7-3,TRBJ1-1,CASSLTAGPNTEAFF
TRBV7-9,TRBJ2-7,CASSFDYEQYF
TRBV25-1,TRBJ1-4,CASMSGQGFGEKLFF
TRBV9,TRBJ1-2,CASSVVGNYGYTF
TRBV7-6,TRBJ1-1,CASSAGQRVIEAFF
TRBV27,TRBJ1-5,CASSLLGGQGKQPQHF
TRBV14,TRBJ1-2,CASSQDAGVRGSGYTF
TRBV5-1,TRBJ2-5,CASSLGLAGPQETQYF
TRBV11-2,TRBJ2-7,CASSLEGGAGFGSYEQYF
TRBV5-1,TRBJ2-7,CASSARDYFLPGEQYF
TRBV4-1,TRBJ2-5,CASSRRQGAETQYF
TRBV6-1,TRBJ1-5,CASSETGPYQPQHF
TRBV9,TRBJ2-3,CASSDSRRGIGDTQYF
TRBV29-1,TRBJ2-1,CSVARDPSRNEQFF
TRBV5-1,TRBJ1-5,CASSLGTDNQPQHF
TRBV7-2,TRBJ2-2,CASSFLITSGELFF
TRBV15,TRBJ1-1,CATDRDRVTEAFF
TRBV29-1,TRBJ1-1,CSVEGTLNTEAFF
TRBV6-6,TRBJ1-2,CASSQTNYGYTF
TRBV6-1,TRBJ1-1,CASVPGEAFF
TRBV29-1,TRBJ2-2,CSVEGRGRDGELFF
TRBV23-1,TRBJ1-6,CAGGGSYNSPLHF
TRBV5-1,TRBJ2-5,CASSLNGGAKETQYF
TRBV6-5,TRBJ2-7,CASSYSGYAQYF
TRBV19,TRBJ1-2,CASSRGQGNYGYTF
TRBV30,TRBJ1-6,CAWSLGNNNSPLHF
TRBV9,TRBJ1-4,CASSVATYGGTNEKLFF
TRBV19,TRBJ1-1,CASSISWYTEAFF
TRBV30,TRBJ1-5,CAWSLSQGGQPQHF
TRBV7-2,TRBJ1-2,CASSRQTSNYGYTF
TRBV18,TRBJ1-2,CASSPEQGAGYTF
TRBV29-1,TRBJ1-5,CSVEVQGNQPQHF
TRBV2,TRBJ2-1,CASRGTGGLNEQFF
TRBV30,TRBJ2-7,CAWSRGSNLRYEQYF
TRBV30,TRBJ1-1,CAWSAWGGLNTEAFF
TRBV2,TRBJ2-6,CARNRDRGARANVLTF
TRBV14,TRBJ1-6,CASSQALRGSPLHF
TRBV30,TRBJ2-3,CAWSVRGWLDTQYF